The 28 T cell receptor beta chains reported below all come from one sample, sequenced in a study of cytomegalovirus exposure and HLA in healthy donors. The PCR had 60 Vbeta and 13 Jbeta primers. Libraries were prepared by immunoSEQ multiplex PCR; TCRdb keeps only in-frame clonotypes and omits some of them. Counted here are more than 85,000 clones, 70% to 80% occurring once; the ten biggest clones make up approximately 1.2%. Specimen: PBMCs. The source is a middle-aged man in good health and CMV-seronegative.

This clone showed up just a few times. The DNA of the CDR3 is TGTGCCAGCAGTGGACAGAACTCCTACGAGCAGTACTTC. The encoded protein is CASSGQNSYEQYF. The chain recombines TRBV6-6 with TRBJ2-7, with D possibly TRBD1 on 6 matching bases. Trimming shortened V by 5 bases and J by 0 bases, and 8 bases separated the two germline ends. Per germline, CDR1 MNHNY and CDR2 SVGAGI (reference sequence). This CDR3 spans 13 amino acids.

DNA for the CDR3: TGCGCCAGCAGCCAACGCCCTGGGGGGGGGACGTCAAAAGAGACCCAGTACTTC. Translating it yields CASSQRPGGGTSKETQYF. The genes are TRBV4-1 and TRBJ2-5; 7 nucleotides line up with TRBD2. The junction had 15 bases not matched to a gene; V was cut back by 2 bases and J by 3 bases. CDR1 is MGHRA and CDR2 is YSYEKL in the germline V gene. CDR3 length: 18 amino acids.

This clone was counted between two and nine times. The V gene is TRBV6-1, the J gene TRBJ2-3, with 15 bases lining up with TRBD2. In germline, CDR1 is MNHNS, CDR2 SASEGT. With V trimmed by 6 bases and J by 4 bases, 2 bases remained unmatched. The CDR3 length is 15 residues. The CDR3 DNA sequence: TGTGCCAGCAGAGGACTAGCGGGAGGGGCAGATACGCAGTATTTT. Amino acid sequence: CASRGLAGGADTQYF.

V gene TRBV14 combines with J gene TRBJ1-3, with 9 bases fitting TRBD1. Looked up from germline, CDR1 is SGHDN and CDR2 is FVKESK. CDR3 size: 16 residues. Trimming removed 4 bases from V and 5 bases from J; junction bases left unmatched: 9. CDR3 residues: CASSRPGQGHRNTIYF. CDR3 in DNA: TGTGCCAGCAGCCGACCGGGACAGGGTCACCGAAACACCATATATTTT.

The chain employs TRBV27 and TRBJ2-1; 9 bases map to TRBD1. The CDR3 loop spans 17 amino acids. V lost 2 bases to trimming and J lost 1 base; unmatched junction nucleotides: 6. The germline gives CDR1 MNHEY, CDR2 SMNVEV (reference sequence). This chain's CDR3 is CASSLAPGQGSYNEQFF. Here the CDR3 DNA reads TGTGCCAGCAGTTTAGCCCCGGGACAGGGATCCTACAATGAGCAGTTCTTC.

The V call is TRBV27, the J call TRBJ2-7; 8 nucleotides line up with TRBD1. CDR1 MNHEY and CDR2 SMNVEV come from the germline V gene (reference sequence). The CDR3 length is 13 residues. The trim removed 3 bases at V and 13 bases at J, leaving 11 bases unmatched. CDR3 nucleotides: TGTGCCAGCAGTTTCCAGAGGACAGGGCCGGGTTACTTC. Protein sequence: CASSFQRTGPGYF.

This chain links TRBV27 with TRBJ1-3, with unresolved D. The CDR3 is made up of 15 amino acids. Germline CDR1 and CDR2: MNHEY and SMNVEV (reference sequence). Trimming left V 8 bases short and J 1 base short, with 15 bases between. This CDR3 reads CASATRATSGNTIYF. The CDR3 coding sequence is TGTGCCAGCGCTACGCGGGCAACTTCTGGAAACACCATATATTTT.

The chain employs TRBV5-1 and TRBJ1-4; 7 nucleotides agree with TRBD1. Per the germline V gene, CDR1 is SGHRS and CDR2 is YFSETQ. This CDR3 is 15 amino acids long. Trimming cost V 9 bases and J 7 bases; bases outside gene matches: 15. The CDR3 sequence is CATPLKKQGTEKLFF. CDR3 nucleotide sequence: TGCGCCACCCCTCTGAAAAAACAGGGGACTGAAAAACTGTTTTTT.

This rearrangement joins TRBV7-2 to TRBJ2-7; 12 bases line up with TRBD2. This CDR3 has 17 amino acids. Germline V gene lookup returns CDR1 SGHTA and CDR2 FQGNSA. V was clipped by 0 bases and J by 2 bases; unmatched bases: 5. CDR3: CASSLALAGGGAYEQYF. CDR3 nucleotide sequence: TGTGCCAGCAGCTTAGCACTAGCGGGAGGAGGAGCCTACGAGCAGTACTTC.

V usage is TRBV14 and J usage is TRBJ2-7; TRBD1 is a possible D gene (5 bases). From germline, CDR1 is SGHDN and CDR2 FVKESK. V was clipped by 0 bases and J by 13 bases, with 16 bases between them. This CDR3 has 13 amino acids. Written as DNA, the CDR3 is TGTGCCAGCAGCCAAGATCTTAGACAGACAAGCTACTTC. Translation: CASSQDLRQTSYF.

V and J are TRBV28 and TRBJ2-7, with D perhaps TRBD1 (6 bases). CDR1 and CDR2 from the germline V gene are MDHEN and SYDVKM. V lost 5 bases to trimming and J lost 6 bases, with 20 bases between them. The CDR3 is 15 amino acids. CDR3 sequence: CASSPIETGRAEQYF. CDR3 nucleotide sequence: TGTGCCAGCAGTCCTATAGAGACAGGAAGAGCCGAGCAGTACTTC.

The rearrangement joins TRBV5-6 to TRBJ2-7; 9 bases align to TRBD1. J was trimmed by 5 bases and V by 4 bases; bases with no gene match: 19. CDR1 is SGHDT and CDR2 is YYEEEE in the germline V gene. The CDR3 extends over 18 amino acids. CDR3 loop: CASSQKISVGTGNNEQYF. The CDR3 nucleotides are TGTGCCAGCAGCCAAAAAATATCCGTCGGGACAGGGAATAACGAGCAGTACTTC. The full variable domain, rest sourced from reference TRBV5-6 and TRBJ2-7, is DAGVTQSPTHLIKTRGQQVTLRCSPKSGHDTVSWYQQALGQGPQFIFQYYEEEERQRGNFPDRFSGHQFPNYSSELNVNALLLGDSALYLCASSQKISVGTGNNEQYFGPGTRLTVT.

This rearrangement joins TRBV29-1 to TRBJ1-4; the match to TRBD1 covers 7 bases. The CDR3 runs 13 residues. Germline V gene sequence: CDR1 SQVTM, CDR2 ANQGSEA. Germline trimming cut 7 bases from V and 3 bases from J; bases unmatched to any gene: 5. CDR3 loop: CSGMGQPNEKLFF. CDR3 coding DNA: TGCAGCGGGATGGGACAGCCTAATGAAAAACTGTTTTTT.

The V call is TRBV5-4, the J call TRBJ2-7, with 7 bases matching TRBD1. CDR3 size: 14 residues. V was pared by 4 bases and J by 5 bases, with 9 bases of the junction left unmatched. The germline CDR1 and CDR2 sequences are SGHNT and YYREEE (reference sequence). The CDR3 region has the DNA TGTGCCAGCAGCCTTCGACAGGGTTCGGACGAGCAGTACTTC. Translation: CASSLRQGSDEQYF.

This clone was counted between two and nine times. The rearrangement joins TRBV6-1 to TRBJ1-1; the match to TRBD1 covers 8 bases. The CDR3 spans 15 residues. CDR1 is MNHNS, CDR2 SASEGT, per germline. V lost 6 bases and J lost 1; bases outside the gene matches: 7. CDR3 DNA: TGTGCCAGCAGGGGGCGACAGGGGCAGAACACTGAAGCTTTCTTT. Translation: CASRGRQGQNTEAFF.

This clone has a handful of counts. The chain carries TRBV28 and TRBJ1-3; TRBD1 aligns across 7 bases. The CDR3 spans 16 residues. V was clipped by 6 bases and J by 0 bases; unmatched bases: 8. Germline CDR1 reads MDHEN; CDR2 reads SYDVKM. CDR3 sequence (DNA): TGTGCCAGCAGCCTGACAGGGATCAGCTCTGGAAACACCATATATTTT. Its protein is CASSLTGISSGNTIYF.

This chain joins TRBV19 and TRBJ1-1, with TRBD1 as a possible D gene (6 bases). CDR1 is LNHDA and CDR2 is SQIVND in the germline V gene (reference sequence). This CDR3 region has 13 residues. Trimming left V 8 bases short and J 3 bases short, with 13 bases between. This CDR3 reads CASSGVEDTEAFF. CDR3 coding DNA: TGTGCCAGTTCAGGGGTCGAAGACACTGAAGCTTTCTTT.

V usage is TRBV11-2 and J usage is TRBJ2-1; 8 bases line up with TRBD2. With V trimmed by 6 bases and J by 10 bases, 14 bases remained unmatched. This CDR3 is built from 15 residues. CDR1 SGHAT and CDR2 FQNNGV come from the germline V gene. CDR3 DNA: TGTGCCAGCAGACCACCGGGACTAGGACTTCGCGAGCAGTTCTTC. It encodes CASRPPGLGLREQFF.

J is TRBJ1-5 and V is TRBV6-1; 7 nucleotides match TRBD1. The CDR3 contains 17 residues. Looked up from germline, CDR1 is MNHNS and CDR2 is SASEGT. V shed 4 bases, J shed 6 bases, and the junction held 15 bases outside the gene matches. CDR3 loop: CASSGVLLSGGSQPQHF. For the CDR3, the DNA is TGTGCCAGCAGTGGCGTTCTCCTTTCAGGGGGTTCTCAGCCCCAGCATTTT.

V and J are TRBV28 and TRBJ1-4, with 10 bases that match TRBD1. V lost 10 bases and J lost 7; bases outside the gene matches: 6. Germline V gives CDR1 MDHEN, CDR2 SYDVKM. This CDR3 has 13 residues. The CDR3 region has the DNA TGTGCCACCCCGGACAGGGGGAGTGAAAAACTGTTTTTT. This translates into CATPDRGSEKLFF.

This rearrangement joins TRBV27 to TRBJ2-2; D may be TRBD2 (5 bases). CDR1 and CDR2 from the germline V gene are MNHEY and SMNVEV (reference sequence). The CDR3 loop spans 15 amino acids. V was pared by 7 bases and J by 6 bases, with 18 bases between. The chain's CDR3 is CASTPLEGKSGELFF. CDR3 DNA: TGTGCCAGCACCCCACTTGAGGGAAAATCCGGGGAGCTGTTTTTT.

CDR3 in DNA: TGTGCCAGCAGCTTGGCCGACGTCCGGGGCTATGGCTACACCTTC. As protein: CASSLADVRGYGYTF. This rearrangement joins TRBV5-6 to TRBJ1-2, with D unclear. Germline V gene data show CDR1 as SGHDT and CDR2 as YYEEEE. Trimming cost V 0 bases and J 4 bases, with 13 bases left between them. This CDR3 region has 15 residues.

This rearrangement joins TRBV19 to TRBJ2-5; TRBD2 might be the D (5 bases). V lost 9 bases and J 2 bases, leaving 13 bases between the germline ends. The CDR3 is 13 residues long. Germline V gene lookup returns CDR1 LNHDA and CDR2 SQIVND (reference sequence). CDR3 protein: CASQDYTQETQYF. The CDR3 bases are TGTGCCAGCCAAGACTACACTCAAGAGACCCAGTACTTC. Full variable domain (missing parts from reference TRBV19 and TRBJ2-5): DGGITQSPKYLFRKEGQNVTLSCEQNLNHDAMYWYRQDPGQGLRLIYYSQIVNDFQKGDIAEGYSVSREKKESFPLTVTSAQKNPTAFYLCASQDYTQETQYFGPGTRLLVL.

The DNA of the CDR3 is TGCGCCAGCAGCTTGGACCGGGGTCAGCCCCAGCATTTT. Translating gives CASSLDRGQPQHF. This chain links TRBV4-3 with TRBJ1-5; D gene uncertain. V was shortened by 5 bases and J by 6 bases, with 11 bases between the two germline ends. The germline V gene has CDR1 LGHNA and CDR2 YSLEER. CDR3 size: 13 residues.

The CDR3: CASSFLMAGGRSDEQFF. DNA for the CDR3: TGTGCCAGCAGCTTCCTAATGGCGGGGGGGCGAAGCGATGAGCAGTTCTTC. J is TRBJ2-1 and V is TRBV11-2, with 9 nucleotides matching TRBD2. V shed 3 bases, J shed 8 bases, and the junction held 14 bases outside the gene matches. In germline, CDR1 is SGHAT, CDR2 FQNNGV. The CDR3 contains 17 residues.

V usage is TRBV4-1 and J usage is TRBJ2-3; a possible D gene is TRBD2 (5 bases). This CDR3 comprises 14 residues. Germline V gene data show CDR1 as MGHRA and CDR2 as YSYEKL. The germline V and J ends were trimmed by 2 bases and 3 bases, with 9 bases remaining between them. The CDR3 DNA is TGCGCCAGCAGCCAAATTGGACTTACAGATACGCAGTATTTT. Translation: CASSQIGLTDTQYF.

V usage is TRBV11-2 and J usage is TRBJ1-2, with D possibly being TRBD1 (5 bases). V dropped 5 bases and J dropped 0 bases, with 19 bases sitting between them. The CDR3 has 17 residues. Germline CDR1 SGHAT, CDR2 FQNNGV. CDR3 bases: TGTGCCAGCAGCACTCCAATAGGGACTTCGACTAACTATGGCTACACCTTC. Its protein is CASSTPIGTSTNYGYTF.

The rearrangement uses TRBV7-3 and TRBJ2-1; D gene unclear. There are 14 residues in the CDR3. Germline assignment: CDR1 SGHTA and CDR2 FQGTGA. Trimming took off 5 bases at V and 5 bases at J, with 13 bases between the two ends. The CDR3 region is CASSQDTMNNEQFF. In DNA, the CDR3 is TGTGCCAGCAGCCAAGACACGATGAACAATGAGCAGTTCTTC.